This TCR beta chain was recovered during a study of T cells in Graves' hyperthyroidism and ophthalmopathy. General study results and limits: Patients with ophthalmopathy were separated from those with stable hyperthyroidism by a 13 V-J model. Model output signaled ophthalmopathy a median 6.5 months ahead of onset. Expanded thyroid clonotypes (above 0.001) were mostly also found in blood.

Regions amplified from RNA transcripts were the TCR beta CDR3 regions. The HTBI set primed first-round TCR CDR3 RT-PCR. Each CDR3 protein is one row after TCRdb ran MiXCR on the multiplex PCR reads. This table has 400,000 to 600,000 distinct CDR3 sequences, 15% to 20% appearing once. A word on this clonotype: Its antigen is unknown.

Germline lookup yields CDR1 SEHNR and CDR2 FQNEAQ (reference sequence). Trimming took 4 bases from V and 2 from J, leaving 9 bases between them. The CDR3 totals 14 residues. The specimen was blood. The chain employs TRBV7-9 and TRBJ1-3; TRBD1 is a possible D gene (6 bases). This clonotype was obtained from a woman in her 30s with Graves' ophthalmopathy. The CDR3 protein is CASSSTGPGNTIYF. The CDR3 DNA sequence: TGTGCCAGCAGCTCTACAGGGCCTGGAAACACCATATATTTT.